These 32 T cell receptor beta chains were all obtained from the same sample, sequenced in a study of CD8 T cells in Susac syndrome. RNA was extracted with the RNeasy kit, and a quantity of about 0.45 to 1 ug was reverse transcribed using random hexamers. TCRdb ran MiXCR on the immunoSEQ multiplex PCR reads and lists one entry per CDR3 protein. Among around 280,000 distinct CDR3 sequences, 92% were seen once, and the ten largest hold about 0.07%. Input material: CD4+ T cells from PBMCs. The receptors come from a human donor with multiple sclerosis.

V and J are TRBV20-1 and TRBJ2-3, with D possibly TRBD2 on 6 matching bases. V lost 7 bases to trimming and J lost 8 bases, with 28 bases between them. There are 16 residues in the CDR3. Per the germline V gene, CDR1 is DFQATT and CDR2 is SNEGSKA (reference sequence). This chain's CDR3 is CSVYSGLNPKQGTQYF. The CDR3 nucleotides are TGCAGTGTCTACTCGGGACTCAACCCCAAGCAGGGTACGCAGTATTTT.

This chain uses TRBV5-6 with TRBJ2-1; TRBD2 matches at 11 bases. Germline CDR1 and CDR2: SGHDT and YYEEEE. The CDR3 covers 19 residues. J was trimmed by 10 bases and V by 0 bases; bases with no gene match: 18. The CDR3 reads CASSLGLAGGPLGVREQFF. Written as DNA, the CDR3 is TGTGCCAGCAGCTTGGGGCTAGCGGGAGGCCCCCTTGGGGTAAGGGAGCAGTTCTTC.

V gene TRBV9 combines with J gene TRBJ2-4, with 10 bases aligning to TRBD1. Trimming cost V 4 bases and J 8 bases; bases outside gene matches: 6. The germline CDR1 and CDR2 sequences are SGDLS and YYNGEE. This CDR3 is built from 14 residues. This CDR3 is CASSPRQGADIQYF. CDR3 coding DNA: TGTGCCAGCAGCCCCCGACAGGGGGCTGACATTCAGTACTTC.

The J gene is TRBJ2-7, the V gene TRBV5-6, with TRBD2 as a possible D gene (5 bases). Germline CDR1 SGHDT, CDR2 YYEEEE. V was pared by 1 base and J by 3 bases, with 17 bases between. The CDR3 has 16 amino acids. The CDR3 DNA reads as TGTGCCAGCAGCTTGAGTTTCGTGGCAGGAGGCTACGAGCAGTACTTC. Amino acid sequence: CASSLSFVAGGYEQYF.

Only one count was recorded for this clonotype. The chain joins TRBV3-1 to TRBJ2-1, with 9 nucleotides matching TRBD2. J gave up 1 base and V 4 bases, and 2 bases lay outside the gene matches. This CDR3 is 15 amino acids long. CDR1 is LGHDT and CDR2 is YNNKEL in the germline V gene (reference sequence). DNA of the CDR3: TGTGCCAGCAGCCGACTAGCGGAATCCTACAATGAGCAGTTCTTC. Translating gives CASSRLAESYNEQFF.

The gene calls are TRBV27 and TRBJ2-5; 16 bases are a match to TRBD2. V shed 5 bases and J 7 bases; nucleotides not matched to a gene: 13. The CDR3 has 18 residues. Germline values: CDR1 MNHEY, CDR2 SMNVEV (reference sequence). DNA of the CDR3: TGTGCCAGCAGTCAAACCCCGGGACTAGCGGGGGGGGAGGGGACCCAGTACTTC. Its protein product is CASSQTPGLAGGEGTQYF.

V is TRBV27 and J is TRBJ2-1; 11 nucleotides agree with TRBD2. J gave up 2 bases and V 2 bases, and 8 bases lay outside the gene matches. This CDR3 contains 18 residues. Per germline, CDR1 MNHEY and CDR2 SMNVEV (reference sequence). The CDR3 nucleotides read TGTGCCAGCAGTTTACGGCGCCTAGCGGGGGGAGCCTACAATGAGCAGTTCTTC. Its protein product is CASSLRRLAGGAYNEQFF.

This sequence joins TRBV10-2 and TRBJ1-5; 9 bases are a match to TRBD1. CDR3 length: 14 residues. Germline CDR1 is WSHSY and CDR2 is SAAADI. V shed 6 bases and J 4 bases; nucleotides not matched to a gene: 4. CDR3 coding DNA: TGCGCCAGCAGGTACGGACAGGGGAATCAGCCCCAGCATTTT. It codes for CASRYGQGNQPQHF.

The chain joins TRBV7-6 to TRBJ2-5; D may be TRBD2 (6 bases). This CDR3 comprises 16 residues. With 5 bases removed from V and 2 bases from J, the gap between germline ends came to 18 bases. Germline V gene sequence: CDR1 SGHVS, CDR2 FNYEAQ. The CDR3, as DNA: TGTGCCAGCAGCCCCCTTACGGGGGAAGGACAAGAGACCCAGTACTTC. Protein sequence: CASSPLTGEGQETQYF.

This chain joins TRBV5-8 and TRBJ2-1, with a tentative D call TRBD2 (6 bases). Germline CDR1 and CDR2: SGHTS and YDEGEE. V dropped 6 bases and J dropped 4 bases, with 14 bases sitting between them. The CDR3 contains 14 residues. CDR3 in DNA: TGTGCCAGCACCTCCGGGGGACCATACAATGAGCAGTTCTTC. The encoded protein is CASTSGGPYNEQFF.

The chain recombines TRBV9 with TRBJ2-3, with D perhaps matching TRBD2 (6 bases). CDR1 and CDR2 from the germline V gene are SGDLS and YYNGEE. The CDR3 totals 15 residues. Trimming left V 0 bases short and J 1 base short, with 9 bases between. The CDR3 sequence is CASSVGDLGTDTQYF. In nucleotides, the CDR3 is TGTGCCAGCAGCGTAGGGGACTTGGGCACAGATACGCAGTATTTT.

This chain connects TRBV12-3 or TRBV12-4 to TRBJ2-2, with 7 bases lining up with TRBD1. Losses at the gene ends were 5 bases for V and 1 base for J; bases not matched to a gene: 1. This CDR3 has 14 amino acids. The CDR3 loop reads CASSRQGNTGELFF. In DNA form, the CDR3 reads TGTGCCAGCAGTCGACAGGGGAACACCGGGGAGCTGTTTTTT.

The chain has TRBV18 and TRBJ1-6; 9 nucleotides line up with TRBD1. The germline gives CDR1 KGHSH, CDR2 LQKENI. The CDR3 loop spans 16 amino acids. V dropped 0 bases and J dropped 10; count of bases not matched to a gene: 7. The CDR3, as DNA: TGTGCCAGCTCACCACCATCGGGACAGGGAGGATCACCCCTCCACTTT. Its protein product is CASSPPSGQGGSPLHF.

V gene TRBV15 combines with J gene TRBJ2-2; D is uncertain. CDR1 is LNHNV and CDR2 is YYDKDF in the germline V gene (reference sequence). V was pared by 4 bases and J by 6 bases, with 9 bases between. The CDR3 has 13 amino acids. The CDR3 nucleotides read TGTGCCACCAGCACAGAGATCGCCGGGGAGCTGTTTTTT. Translation gives CATSTEIAGELFF.

The CDR3 spells CASSPHRGLSEQYF. DNA of the CDR3: TGTGCCAGCAGTCCGCATCGCGGGTTAAGCGAGCAGTACTTC. This chain links TRBV25-1 with TRBJ2-7; D perhaps matches TRBD2 (5 bases). Germline lookup yields CDR1 MGHDK and CDR2 SYGVNS. Trimming removed 5 bases from V and 6 bases from J, with 17 bases in between. This CDR3 comprises 14 residues.

The chain has TRBV30 and TRBJ2-2; D ambiguous. V was clipped by 3 bases and J by 6 bases, with 14 bases between them. Germline CDR1 is GTSNPN and CDR2 is SVGIG (reference sequence). This CDR3 spans 14 amino acids. CDR3 in amino acids: CAWRWGTNPGELFF. The CDR3 DNA reads TGTGCCTGGAGGTGGGGAACTAATCCCGGGGAGCTGTTTTTT. Based on the CDR3 plus reference TRBV30 and TRBJ2-2, the full variable domain is SQTIHQWPATLVQPVGSPLSLECTVEGTSNPNLYWYRQAAGRGLQLLFYSVGIGQISSEVPQNLSASRPQDRQFILSSKKLLLSDSGFYLCAWRWGTNPGELFFGEGSRLTVL.

This chain joins TRBV30 and TRBJ1-1; possible D gene TRBD1, 6 bases. Germline assignment: CDR1 GTSNPN and CDR2 SVGIG (reference sequence). With 0 bases removed from V and 1 base from J, the gap between germline ends came to 9 bases. The CDR3 has 14 residues. The CDR3 DNA is TGTGCCTGGAGTGTACGGGGGGCGAACACTGAAGCTTTCTTT. Its translation: CAWSVRGANTEAFF.

This sequence joins TRBV5-1 and TRBJ2-2; possibly TRBD2 for D (6 bases). CDR1 and CDR2 (germline): SGHRS, YFSETQ. Trimming removed 2 bases at V and 3 bases at J, with 11 bases between. CDR3 length equals 15 residues. CDR3 sequence reads: CASSFLGEDTGELFF. CDR3 DNA sequence: TGCGCCAGCAGCTTCCTTGGGGAGGACACCGGGGAGCTGTTTTTT.

The chain links TRBV7-9 to TRBJ2-5; 7 bases map to TRBD2. V was clipped by 0 bases and J by 1 base; unmatched bases: 5. Germline loops: CDR1 SEHNR, CDR2 FQNEAQ (reference sequence). This CDR3 is built from 16 residues. CDR3 sequence (DNA): TGTGCCAGCAGCTTAGCGGTGGGGGGGACCCAAGAGACCCAGTACTTC. Translation: CASSLAVGGTQETQYF.

This clonotype was picked up one time. J is TRBJ2-1 and V is TRBV18; 7 bases map to TRBD2. The CDR3 sequence is 14 residues long. J gave up 7 bases and V 0 bases, and 3 bases lay outside the gene matches. Germline V gene lookup returns CDR1 KGHSH and CDR2 LQKENI. The CDR3 is CASSPPPGGNEQFF. The CDR3 region has the DNA TGTGCCAGCTCACCACCCCCCGGGGGGAATGAGCAGTTCTTC.

The chain recombines TRBV20-1 with TRBJ2-1; tentative D call: TRBD2 (6 bases). V was shortened by 5 bases and J by 6 bases, with 17 bases between the two germline ends. Germline CDR1 and CDR2: DFQATT and SNEGSKA (reference sequence). The CDR3 totals 14 residues. The CDR3 region has the DNA TGCAGTGCTTCTTCCCGCAGCGGGCGCAATGAGCAGTTCTTC. Its translation: CSASSRSGRNEQFF.

This sequence joins TRBV20-1 and TRBJ2-1; tentatively, D is TRBD1 (6 bases). The CDR3 runs 14 residues. Germline CDR1 and CDR2: DFQATT and SNEGSKA (reference sequence). Trimming removed 5 bases at V and 4 bases at J, with 15 bases between. CDR3 in DNA: TGCAGTGCTTACCGGGACACTGAATACAATGAGCAGTTCTTC. Its translation: CSAYRDTEYNEQFF.

The table lists this clonotype with a count of one. The chain employs TRBV18 and TRBJ2-1; 11 bases match TRBD2. CDR1 is KGHSH and CDR2 is LQKENI in the germline V gene. There are 17 residues in the CDR3. V lost 6 bases and J lost 0; bases outside the gene matches: 7. This CDR3 reads CASSPRLAGSSYNEQFF. Here the CDR3 DNA reads TGTGCCAGCTCGCCCAGACTAGCGGGGAGCTCCTACAATGAGCAGTTCTTC.

This chain links TRBV21-1 with TRBJ2-1. TRBV21-1 is listed as a pseudogene. The CDR3 loop spans 17 amino acids. CDR3 loop: CASSKGSAGTPYNEQFF. The DNA of the CDR3 is TGTGCCAGCAGCAAAGGGTCGGCGGGGACCCCCTACAATGAGCAGTTCTTC.

The V call is TRBV19, the J call TRBJ2-1; no clear D gene. The CDR3 sequence is 15 residues long. Germline lookup yields CDR1 LNHDA and CDR2 SQIVND (reference sequence). V shed 4 bases and J shed 7 bases, with 17 bases lying between them. The CDR3 DNA reads TGTGCCAGTAGTAGACCCGGGTCTCGCCGGAATGAGCAGTTCTTC. It specifies CASSRPGSRRNEQFF. Looking up the rest from reference TRBV19 and TRBJ2-1 gives the full variable domain: DGGITQSPKYLFRKEGQNVTLSCEQNLNHDAMYWYRQDPGQGLRLIYYSQIVNDFQKGDIAEGYSVSREKKESFPLTVTSAQKNPTAFYLCASSRPGSRRNEQFFGPGTRLTVL.

With respect to this clonotype: One junction end disagrees with the germline gene, perhaps due to a read error. V and J are TRBV12-3 or TRBV12-4 and TRBJ2-2, with D tentatively TRBD1 (6 bases). The CDR3 totals 15 residues. The DNA of the CDR3 is TGTGCCAGCAGTCTGAGGGGTGGGGACACCGGGGAACTGTTTTTT. Amino acid sequence: CASSLRGGDTGELFF.

The table lists this clonotype with a count of one. J is TRBJ2-7 and V is TRBV9, with 8 bases fitting TRBD2. Germline CDR1 reads SGDLS; CDR2 reads YYNGEE. V was pared by 0 bases and J by 3 bases, with 5 bases of the junction left unmatched. The CDR3 is 15 amino acids. This CDR3 is CASSVAGRAGYEQYF. CDR3 bases: TGTGCCAGCAGCGTAGCCGGGAGGGCTGGCTACGAGCAGTACTTC.

The CDR3 reads CASSLGGGTGELFF. CDR3 coding DNA: TGTGCCAGCAGCTTAGGCGGAGGCACCGGGGAGCTGTTTTTT. V usage is TRBV7-2 and J usage is TRBJ2-2; tentative D call: TRBD2 (5 bases). The CDR3 is 14 amino acids. The V and J ends lost 1 base and 4 bases respectively, with 7 bases between them. Germline V gene sequence: CDR1 SGHTA, CDR2 FQGNSA.

The V call is TRBV7-9, the J call TRBJ2-7; 10 bases fit TRBD1. The CDR3 covers 16 residues. The V gene's germline CDR1 is SEHNR and CDR2 FQNEAQ (reference sequence). Trimming removed 6 bases from V and 7 bases from J; junction bases left unmatched: 15. The CDR3 coding sequence is TGTGCCAGCAGGCCTGCCTGGGACAGGGGCCCCCTGGAGCAGTACTTC. Translating gives CASRPAWDRGPLEQYF.

This chain joins TRBV20-1 and TRBJ1-1; D might be TRBD1 (6 bases). V dropped 6 bases and J dropped 6 bases, with 17 bases sitting between them. Per germline, CDR1 DFQATT and CDR2 SNEGSKA (reference sequence). The CDR3 is 13 amino acids. The CDR3 loop is CSAQTGRSAEAFF. CDR3 nucleotides: TGCAGTGCCCAAACAGGGCGTAGCGCTGAAGCTTTCTTT.

The chain couples TRBV6-2 or TRBV6-3 to TRBJ1-5; weak D call: TRBD1 (6 bases). V was cut by 5 bases and J by 4 bases, with 18 bases left in between. CDR1 MNHEY and CDR2 SVGEGT come from the germline V gene. The length of the CDR3 is 16 residues. This CDR3 is CASSTAGDAGNQPQHF. Here the CDR3 DNA reads TGTGCCAGCAGTACAGCAGGGGACGCTGGGAATCAGCCCCAGCATTTT.

This chain uses TRBV20-1 with TRBJ1-6, with D hard to call. CDR1 and CDR2 (germline): DFQATT, SNEGSKA (reference sequence). The CDR3 extends over 15 amino acids. V shed 6 bases and J shed 9 bases, with 21 bases lying between them. The CDR3 region is CSARRAGQVGSPLHF. The CDR3 bases are TGCAGTGCCCGCCGAGCCGGGCAAGTTGGTTCACCCCTCCACTTT.